This T cell receptor (beta chain) emerged from a study of T-cell reconstitution after alpha-beta-depleted transplantation in children (dated by TCRdb to about 2016). Some background on the complete study: Using TCR repertoire profiling, the study quantitatively followed how T-cell immune reconstitution unfolded in children after TCRalphabeta/CD19-depleted allogeneic hematopoietic cell transplantation. Broad study findings and their caveats: In some patients, high TCRbeta diversity at day 60 was attributed to recipient T cells and intrathymic progenitors that had survived conditioning. Apparently early alphabetaT-cell count recovery about two months after transplant reportedly relied on only several hundred rapidly expanded clones derived from non-depleted graft cells. Hyperexpanded clone frequencies declined over subsequent months; after one year, T-cell counts and TCRbeta diversity were mostly attributed to newly produced T cells.

Per the publication, the treatment or condition label means: allogeneic hematopoietic cell transplantation with graft depleted of TCRalphabeta T cells and CD19 B cells. Transplant recipients were children who received TCRalphabeta/CD19-depleted allogeneic hematopoietic cell grafts. Comment on this clonotype: It lacks a known antigen. The record has no base qualities; no much larger clone is one base away.

Trimming costs V 5 bases and J 3 bases, and their ends lie 18 bases apart. As encoded in the germline V gene, CDR1 is SGHRS while CDR2 is YFSETQ. Counted from cysteine to phenylalanine, this CDR3 has 15 amino acids. Only the CDR3 DNA stays, 45 bases, in frame from base 1. Libraries were prepared through PCR. Sequenced on an Illumina HiSeq 2500. TCR libraries were prepared with molecular barcoding, using unique molecular identifiers to normalize TCRbeta repertoire quantification. The public sequencing data were trimmed at Q25 with fastp and processed into clonotypes with MiXCR by TCRdb, which kept only in-frame beta chains. Rows with one shared CDR3 protein collapse into an entry with the most common genes and DNA. This sample is represented by approximately 650,000 distinct CDR3 sequences; around 13% of them were singletons. The ten most abundant clones make up about 0.77% of the sample.

The sequence came from a girl aged 2 to 10 with congenital amegakaryocytic thrombocytopenia, due to receive a stem cell transplant. The material sequenced was PBMCs, taken before TCRalphabeta/CD19-depleted stem cell transplant. This chain joins TRBV5-1 to TRBJ2-7, with no D gene named confidently. The nucleotide sequence reads as follows: TGCGCCAGCAGAGGAAACGCAGAGTCGTACTACGAGCAGTACTTC. The resulting protein is CASRGNAESYYEQYF.